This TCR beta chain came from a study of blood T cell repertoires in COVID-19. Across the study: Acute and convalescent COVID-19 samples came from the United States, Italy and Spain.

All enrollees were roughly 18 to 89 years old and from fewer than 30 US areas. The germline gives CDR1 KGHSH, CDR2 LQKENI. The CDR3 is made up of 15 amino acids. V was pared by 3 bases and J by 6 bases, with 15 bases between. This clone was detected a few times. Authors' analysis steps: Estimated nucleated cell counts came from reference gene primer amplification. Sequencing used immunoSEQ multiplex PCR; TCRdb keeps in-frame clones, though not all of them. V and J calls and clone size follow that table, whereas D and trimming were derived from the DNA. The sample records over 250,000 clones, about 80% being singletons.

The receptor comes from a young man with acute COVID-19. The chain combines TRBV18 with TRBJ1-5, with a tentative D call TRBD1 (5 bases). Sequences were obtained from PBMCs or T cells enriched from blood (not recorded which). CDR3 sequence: CASSPGGLRTQPQHF. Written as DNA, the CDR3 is TGTGCCAGCTCACCGGGGGGATTGCGGACTCAGCCCCAGCATTTT.